The TCR beta chain under discussion was sequenced for a study of Ad26.COV2.S vaccination and SARS-CoV-2 variants. The sample's treatment: around 19 received Ad26.COV2.S at low or high dose, single or two shots; 5 received placebo; per-sample allocation not given. After the first vaccine or placebo injection, samples were drawn on day 63. Trimming removed 6 bases from V and 8 bases from J, with 20 bases in between. CDR1 is SGHVS and CDR2 is FNYEAQ in the germline V gene. CDR3 length: 15 amino acids. Points from the study as a whole: People who got the vaccine or the placebo had similar non-spike TCR breadth.

On this clone: Its specificity is unknown.

The assay was immunoSEQ multiplex PCR, and TCRdb's table has in-frame clones only and misses some. The data contain around 320,000 clones, around four fifths of them singletons. The chain couples TRBV7-6 to TRBJ2-1; possible D gene TRBD2, 7 bases. The origin of this receptor is a person aged 18-65 years who received the Ad26.COV2.S COVID-19 vaccine or a placebo. The specimen was peripheral blood, collected in a trial of Ad26.COV2.S vaccine versus placebo. The CDR3, as DNA: TGTGCCAGCAGTTCTCCCCGGGGGGCCGACTATGAGCAGTTCTTC. Translation gives CASSSPRGADYEQFF.